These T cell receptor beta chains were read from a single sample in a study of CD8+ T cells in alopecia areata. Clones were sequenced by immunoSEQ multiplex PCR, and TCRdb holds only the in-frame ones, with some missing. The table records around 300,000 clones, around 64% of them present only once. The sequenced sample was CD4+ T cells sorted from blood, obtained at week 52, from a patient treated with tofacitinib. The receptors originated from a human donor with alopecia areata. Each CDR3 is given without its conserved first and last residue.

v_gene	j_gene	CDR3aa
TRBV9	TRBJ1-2	ASGSGAGYGYT
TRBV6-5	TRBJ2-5	ASSSPGGETQY
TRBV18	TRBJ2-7	ASSLVGPSSYEQY
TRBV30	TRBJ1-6	AWRSLLPGRFSSYNSPLH
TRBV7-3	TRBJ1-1	ASAPGGAWTEAF
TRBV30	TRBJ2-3	AWSGASGAPDTQY
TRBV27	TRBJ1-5	ASSPTQASQPQH
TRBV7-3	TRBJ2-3	ASSLLGGQTDTQY
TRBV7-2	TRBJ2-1	ASSLGRRYEQF
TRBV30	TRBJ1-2	ALQEYYGYT
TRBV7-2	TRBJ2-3	ASSLGGSSNTQY
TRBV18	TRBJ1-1	ASSPTGTNTEAF
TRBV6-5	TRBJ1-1	ASSYSRDVTEAF
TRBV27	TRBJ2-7	ASKTGTGADEQY
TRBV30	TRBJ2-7	AWRTSGTGAYEQY
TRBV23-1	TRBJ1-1	ASSPYRTGLNTEAF
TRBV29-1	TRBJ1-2	SVEGLRGGYT
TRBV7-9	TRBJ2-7	ASSPGYEQY
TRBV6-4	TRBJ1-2	ASIKQHT
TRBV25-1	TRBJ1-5	ASSGTGRQPQH
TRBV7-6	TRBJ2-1	ASSLIRGGPNEQF
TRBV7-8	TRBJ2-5	ASSLARQGETQY
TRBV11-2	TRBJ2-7	ASSYGWGPGLVGEQY
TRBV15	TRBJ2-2	ATSRDRRGAGELF
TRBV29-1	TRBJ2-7	SVEGQGGRVDEQY
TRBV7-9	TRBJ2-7	ASSLTSSYEQY
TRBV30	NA	ACQDTYEQY
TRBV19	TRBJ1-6	ASTTSPGAANSPLH
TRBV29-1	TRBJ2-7	SSRLAHEQY
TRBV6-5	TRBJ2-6	ASSWTGSGANVLT
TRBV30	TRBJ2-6	ALDRVGGSSSGANVLT
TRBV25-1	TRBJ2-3	ASSEYRVSGSSDTQY
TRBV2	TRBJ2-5	ASSREPGNQETQY
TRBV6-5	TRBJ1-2	ASSTRTGGGYGYT
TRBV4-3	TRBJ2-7	ASSQDLKLPYEQY
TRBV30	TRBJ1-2	AWSSTGIYGYT
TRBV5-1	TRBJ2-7	ASSPGGGYEQY
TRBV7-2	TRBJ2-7	ASSLAGGPDEQY
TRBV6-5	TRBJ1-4	ASRRQGQNEKLF